The sequence of this T cell receptor beta chain was determined in a study of blood T cell repertoires in COVID-19. Sequenced by immunoSEQ multiplex PCR; TCRdb stores in-frame clones only, minus some. Of about 140,000 clones in the sample, 75% to 90% were seen once. Germline values: CDR1 SGHTA, CDR2 FQGNSA. The V and J ends lost 1 base and 8 bases respectively, with 15 bases between them. The CDR3 length is 15 residues. Source material: peripheral blood. This clonotype was sampled from a man aged 45-60 years who had recovered from COVID-19. The rearrangement links TRBV7-2 to TRBJ2-1; D is perhaps TRBD2 (6 bases). Here the CDR3 DNA reads TGTGCCAGCAGCTTAGGTAAGGCGGGGCCAGATGAGCAGTTCTTC. It is translated as CASSLGKAGPDEQFF.